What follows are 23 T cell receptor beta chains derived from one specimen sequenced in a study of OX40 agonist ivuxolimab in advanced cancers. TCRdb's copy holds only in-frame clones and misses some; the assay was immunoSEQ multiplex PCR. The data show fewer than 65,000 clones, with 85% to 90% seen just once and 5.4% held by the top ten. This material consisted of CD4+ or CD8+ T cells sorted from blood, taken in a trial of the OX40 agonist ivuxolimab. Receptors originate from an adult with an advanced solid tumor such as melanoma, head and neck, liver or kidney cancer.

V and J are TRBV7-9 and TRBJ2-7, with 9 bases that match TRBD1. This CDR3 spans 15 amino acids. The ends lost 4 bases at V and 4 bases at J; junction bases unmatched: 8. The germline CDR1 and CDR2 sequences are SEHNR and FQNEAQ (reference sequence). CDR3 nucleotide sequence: TGTGCCAGCAGCTCATACCGGGACAGGGAATACGAGCAGTACTTC. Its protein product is CASSSYRDREYEQYF.

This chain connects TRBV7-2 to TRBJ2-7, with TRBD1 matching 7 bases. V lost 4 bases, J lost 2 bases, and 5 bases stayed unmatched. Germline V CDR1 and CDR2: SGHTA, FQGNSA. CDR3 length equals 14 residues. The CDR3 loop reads CASSSRGGPYEQYF. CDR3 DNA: TGTGCCAGCAGCTCTCGAGGGGGCCCCTACGAGCAGTACTTC.

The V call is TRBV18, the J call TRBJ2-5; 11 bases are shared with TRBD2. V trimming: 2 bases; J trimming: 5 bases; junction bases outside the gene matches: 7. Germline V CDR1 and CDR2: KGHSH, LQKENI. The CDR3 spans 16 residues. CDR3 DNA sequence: TGTGCCAGCTCACCAAGGCTAGCGGGAGGCCAGGAGACCCAGTACTTC. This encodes CASSPRLAGGQETQYF.

CDR3 DNA sequence: TGTGCCAGCAGCTTAGGCGCGAGGTACGAGCAGTACTTC. It is translated as CASSLGARYEQYF. This sequence joins TRBV7-6 and TRBJ2-7; the D is unclear. The CDR3 has 13 residues. CDR1 is SGHVS and CDR2 is FNYEAQ in the germline V gene. Trimming pared 1 base from V and 4 bases from J, leaving 8 bases between. The full variable domain, in which reference TRBV7-6 and TRBJ2-7 provide the parts outside the CDR3, is GAGVSQSPRYKVTKRGQDVALRCDPISGHVSLYWYRQALGQGPEFLTYFNYEAQQDKSGLPNDRFSAERPEGSISTLTIQRTEQRDSAMYRCASSLGARYEQYFGPGTRLTVT.

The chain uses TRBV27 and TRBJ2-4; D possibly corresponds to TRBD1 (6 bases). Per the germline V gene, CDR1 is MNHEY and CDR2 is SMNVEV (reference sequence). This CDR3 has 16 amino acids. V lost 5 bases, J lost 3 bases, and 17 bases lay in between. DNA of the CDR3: TGTGCCAGCAGTACGGGGACAACCCGACTCAAAAACATTCAGTACTTC. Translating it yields CASSTGTTRLKNIQYF.

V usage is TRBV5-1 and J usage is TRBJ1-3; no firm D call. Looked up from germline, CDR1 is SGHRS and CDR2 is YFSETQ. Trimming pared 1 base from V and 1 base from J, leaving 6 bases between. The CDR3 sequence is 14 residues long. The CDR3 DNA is TGCGCCAGCAGCTTGTGGGGATCTGGAAACACCATATATTTT. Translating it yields CASSLWGSGNTIYF.

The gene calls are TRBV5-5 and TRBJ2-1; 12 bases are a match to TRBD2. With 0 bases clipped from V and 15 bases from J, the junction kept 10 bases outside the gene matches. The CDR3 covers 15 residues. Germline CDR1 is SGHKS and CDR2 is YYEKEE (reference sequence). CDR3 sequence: CASSLVALAGGVSFF. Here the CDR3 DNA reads TGTGCCAGCAGCTTGGTCGCGCTAGCGGGAGGGGTTTCGTTCTTC.

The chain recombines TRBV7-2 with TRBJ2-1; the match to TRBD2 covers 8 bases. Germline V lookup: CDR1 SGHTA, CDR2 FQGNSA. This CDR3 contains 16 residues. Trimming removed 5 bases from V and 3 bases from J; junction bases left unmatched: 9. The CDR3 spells CASSRTASGLYNEQFF. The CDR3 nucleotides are TGTGCCAGCAGCAGAACTGCTAGCGGGCTCTACAATGAGCAGTTCTTC.

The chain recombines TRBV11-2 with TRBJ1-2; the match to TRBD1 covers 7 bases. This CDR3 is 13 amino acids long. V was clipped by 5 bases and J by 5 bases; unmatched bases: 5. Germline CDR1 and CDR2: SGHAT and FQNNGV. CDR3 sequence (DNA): TGTGCCAGCAGCCCCGACAGGGATTATGGCTACACCTTC. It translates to CASSPDRDYGYTF.

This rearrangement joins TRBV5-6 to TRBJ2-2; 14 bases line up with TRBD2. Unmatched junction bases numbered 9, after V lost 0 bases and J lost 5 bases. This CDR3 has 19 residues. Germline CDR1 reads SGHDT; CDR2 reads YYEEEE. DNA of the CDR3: TGTGCCAGCAGCTTGGAATGGGGACTAGCGGGAGCCAAGACCGGGGAGCTGTTTTTT. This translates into CASSLEWGLAGAKTGELFF.

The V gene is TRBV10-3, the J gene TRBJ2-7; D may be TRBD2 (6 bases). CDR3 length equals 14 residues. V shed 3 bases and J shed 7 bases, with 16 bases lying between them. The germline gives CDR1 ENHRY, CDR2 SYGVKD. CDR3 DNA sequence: TGTGCCATCAGTGATTGGGGGAGGTCCCGGGAGCAGTACTTC. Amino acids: CAISDWGRSREQYF.

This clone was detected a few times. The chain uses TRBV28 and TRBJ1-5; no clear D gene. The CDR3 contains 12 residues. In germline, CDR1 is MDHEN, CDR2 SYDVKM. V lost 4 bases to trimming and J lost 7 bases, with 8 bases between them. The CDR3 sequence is CASSSGTQPQHF. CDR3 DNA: TGTGCCAGCAGTTCGGGAACCCAGCCCCAGCATTTT.

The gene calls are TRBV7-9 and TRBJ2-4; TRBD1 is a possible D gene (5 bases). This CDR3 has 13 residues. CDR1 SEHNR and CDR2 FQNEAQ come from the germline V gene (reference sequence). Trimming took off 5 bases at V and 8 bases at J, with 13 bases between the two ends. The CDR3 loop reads CASSRGQSDIQYF. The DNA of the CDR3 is TGTGCCAGCAGCAGGGGCCAGTCAGACATTCAGTACTTC. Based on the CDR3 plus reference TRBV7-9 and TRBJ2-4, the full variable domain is DTGVSQNPRHKITKRGQNVTFRCDPISEHNRLYWYRQTLGQGPEFLTYFQNEAQLEKSRLLSDRFSAERPKGSFSTLEIQRTEQGDSAMYLCASSRGQSDIQYFGAGTRLSVL.

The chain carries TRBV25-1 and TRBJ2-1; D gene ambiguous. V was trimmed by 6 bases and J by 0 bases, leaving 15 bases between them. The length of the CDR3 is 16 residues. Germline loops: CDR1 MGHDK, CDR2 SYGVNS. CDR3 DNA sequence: TGTGCCAGCAGAGATAGGGCGCCCAGCTCCTACAATGAGCAGTTCTTC. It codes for CASRDRAPSSYNEQFF. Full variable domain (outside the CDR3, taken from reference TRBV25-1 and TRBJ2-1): EADIYQTPRYLVIGTGKKITLECSQTMGHDKMYWYQQDPGMELHLIHYSYGVNSTEKGDLSSESTVSRIRTEHFPLTLESARPSHTSQYLCASRDRAPSSYNEQFFGPGTRLTVL.

The DNA for the CDR3 is TGCGCCAGCAGCCGTTGGGGACAGGGGAAAGAGACCCAGTACTTC. Amino acid sequence: CASSRWGQGKETQYF. The chain joins TRBV4-1 to TRBJ2-5; 10 bases align to TRBD1. The length of the CDR3 is 15 residues. Germline V lookup: CDR1 MGHRA, CDR2 YSYEKL. V dropped 4 bases and J dropped 3; count of bases not matched to a gene: 5.

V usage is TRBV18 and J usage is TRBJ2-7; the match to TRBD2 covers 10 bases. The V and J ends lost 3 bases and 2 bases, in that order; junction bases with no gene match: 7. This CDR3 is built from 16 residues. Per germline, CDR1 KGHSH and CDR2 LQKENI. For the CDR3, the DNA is TGTGCCAGCTCACCTCCTCTAGCGGGAGTCACCTACGAGCAGTACTTC. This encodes CASSPPLAGVTYEQYF. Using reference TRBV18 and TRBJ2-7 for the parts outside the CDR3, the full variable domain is NAGVMQNPRHLVRRRGQEARLRCSPMKGHSHVYWYRQLPEEGLKFMVYLQKENIIDESGMPKERFSAEFPKEGPSILRIQQVVRGDSAAYFCASSPPLAGVTYEQYFGPGTRLTVT.

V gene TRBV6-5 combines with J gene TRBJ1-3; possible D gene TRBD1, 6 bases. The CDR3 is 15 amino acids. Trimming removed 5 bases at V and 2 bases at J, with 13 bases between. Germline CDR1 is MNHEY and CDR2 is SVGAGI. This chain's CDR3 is CASSPNAGAGNTIYF. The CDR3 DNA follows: TGTGCCAGCAGTCCCAATGCAGGGGCTGGAAACACCATATATTTT.

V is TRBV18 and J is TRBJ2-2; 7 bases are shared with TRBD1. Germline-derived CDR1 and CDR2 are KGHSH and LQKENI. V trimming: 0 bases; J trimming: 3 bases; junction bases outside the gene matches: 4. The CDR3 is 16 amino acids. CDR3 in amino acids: CASSPPSRGHTGELFF. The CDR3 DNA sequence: TGTGCCAGCTCACCACCGAGTAGGGGGCACACCGGGGAGCTGTTTTTT. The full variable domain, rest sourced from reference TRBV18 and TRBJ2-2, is NAGVMQNPRHLVRRRGQEARLRCSPMKGHSHVYWYRQLPEEGLKFMVYLQKENIIDESGMPKERFSAEFPKEGPSILRIQQVVRGDSAAYFCASSPPSRGHTGELFFGEGSRLTVL.

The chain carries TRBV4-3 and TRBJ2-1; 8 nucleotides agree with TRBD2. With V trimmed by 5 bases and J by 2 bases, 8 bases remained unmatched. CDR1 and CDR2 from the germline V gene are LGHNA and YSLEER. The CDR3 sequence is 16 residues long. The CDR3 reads CASSSRPAGAYNEQFF. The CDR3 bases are TGCGCCAGCAGCTCCCGACCAGCGGGAGCCTACAATGAGCAGTTCTTC.

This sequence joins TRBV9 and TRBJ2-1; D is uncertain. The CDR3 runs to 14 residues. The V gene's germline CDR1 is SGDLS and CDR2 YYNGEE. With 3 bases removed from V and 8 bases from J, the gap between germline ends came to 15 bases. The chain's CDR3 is CASSAETFQHEQFF. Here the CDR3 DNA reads TGTGCCAGCAGCGCCGAGACCTTTCAGCATGAGCAGTTCTTC.

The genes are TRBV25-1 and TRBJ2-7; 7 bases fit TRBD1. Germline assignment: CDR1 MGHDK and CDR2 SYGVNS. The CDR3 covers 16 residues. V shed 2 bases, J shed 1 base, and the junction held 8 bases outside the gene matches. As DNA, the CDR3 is TGTGCCAGCAGTGAACGTACGGGACAGATATCCTACGAGCAGTACTTC. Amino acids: CASSERTGQISYEQYF.

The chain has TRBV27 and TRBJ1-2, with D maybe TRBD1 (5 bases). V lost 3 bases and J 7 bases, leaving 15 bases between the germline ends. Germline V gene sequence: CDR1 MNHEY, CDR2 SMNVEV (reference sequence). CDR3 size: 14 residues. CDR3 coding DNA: TGTGCCAGCAGTTTGGGACTACAAACTTCTGGCTACACCTTC. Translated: CASSLGLQTSGYTF.

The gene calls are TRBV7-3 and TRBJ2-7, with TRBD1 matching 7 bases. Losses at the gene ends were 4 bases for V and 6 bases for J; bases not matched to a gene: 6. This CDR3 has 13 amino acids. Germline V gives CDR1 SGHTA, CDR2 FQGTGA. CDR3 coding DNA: TGTGCCAGCAGCTCTATAGGGGGCGGCGAGCAGTACTTC. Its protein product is CASSSIGGGEQYF.